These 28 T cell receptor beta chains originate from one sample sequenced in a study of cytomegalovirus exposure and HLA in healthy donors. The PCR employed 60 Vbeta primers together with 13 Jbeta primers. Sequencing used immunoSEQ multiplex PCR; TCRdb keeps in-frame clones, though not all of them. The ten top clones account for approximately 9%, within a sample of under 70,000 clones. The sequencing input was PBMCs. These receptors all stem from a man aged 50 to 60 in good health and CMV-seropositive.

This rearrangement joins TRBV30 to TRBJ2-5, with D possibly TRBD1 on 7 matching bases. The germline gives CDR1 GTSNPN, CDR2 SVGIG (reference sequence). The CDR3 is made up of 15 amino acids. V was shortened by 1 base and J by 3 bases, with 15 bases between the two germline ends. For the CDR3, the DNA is TGTGCCTGGAGTGCCTGGAGGGGGCGGGAAGAGACCCAGTACTTC. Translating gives CAWSAWRGREETQYF.

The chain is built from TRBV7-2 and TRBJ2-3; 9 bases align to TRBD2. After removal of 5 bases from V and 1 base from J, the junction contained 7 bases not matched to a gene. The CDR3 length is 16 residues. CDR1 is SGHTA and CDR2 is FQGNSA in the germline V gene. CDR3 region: CASSLRVAGGTDTQYF. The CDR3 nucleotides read TGTGCCAGCAGCCTCAGAGTAGCGGGGGGCACAGATACGCAGTATTTT.

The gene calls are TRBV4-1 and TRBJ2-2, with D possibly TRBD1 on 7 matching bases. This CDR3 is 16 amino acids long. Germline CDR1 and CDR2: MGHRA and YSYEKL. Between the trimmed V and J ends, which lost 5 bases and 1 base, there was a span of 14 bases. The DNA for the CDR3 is TGCGCCAGCAGCGATCGCCAGGGGGGGAACACCGGGGAGCTGTTTTTT. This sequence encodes CASSDRQGGNTGELFF.

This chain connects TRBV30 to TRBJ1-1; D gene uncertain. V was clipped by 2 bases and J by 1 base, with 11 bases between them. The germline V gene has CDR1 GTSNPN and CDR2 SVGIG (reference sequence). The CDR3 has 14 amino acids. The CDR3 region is CAWSRGRRNTEAFF. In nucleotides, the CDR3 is TGTGCCTGGAGTAGAGGGCGGAGGAACACTGAAGCTTTCTTT.

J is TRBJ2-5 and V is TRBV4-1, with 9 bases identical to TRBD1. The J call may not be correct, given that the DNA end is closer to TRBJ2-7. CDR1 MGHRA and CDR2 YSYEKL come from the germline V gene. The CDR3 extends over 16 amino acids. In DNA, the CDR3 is TGCGCCAGCAGCCAATCTATGGGGACAGGGTCGGACGAGCAGTACTTC. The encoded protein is CASSQSMGTGSDEQYF.

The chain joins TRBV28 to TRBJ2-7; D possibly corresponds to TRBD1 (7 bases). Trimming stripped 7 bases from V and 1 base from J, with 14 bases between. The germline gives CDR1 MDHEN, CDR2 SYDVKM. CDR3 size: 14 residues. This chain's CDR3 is CASTRQGGSYEQYF. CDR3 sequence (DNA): TGTGCCAGCACCCGGCAGGGGGGTTCCTACGAGCAGTACTTC.

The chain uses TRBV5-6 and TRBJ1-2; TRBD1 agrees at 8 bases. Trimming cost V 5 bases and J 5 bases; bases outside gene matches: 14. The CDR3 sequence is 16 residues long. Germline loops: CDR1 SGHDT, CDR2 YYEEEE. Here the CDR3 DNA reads TGTGCCAGCAGGGGGGGATCCGGGACAGGCGGGTATGGCTACACCTTC. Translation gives CASRGGSGTGGYGYTF.

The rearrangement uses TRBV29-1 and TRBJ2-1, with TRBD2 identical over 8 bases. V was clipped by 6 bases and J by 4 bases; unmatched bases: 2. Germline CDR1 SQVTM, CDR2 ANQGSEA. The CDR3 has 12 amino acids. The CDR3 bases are TGCAGCGTCACTAGCGGATACAATGAGCAGTTCTTC. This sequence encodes CSVTSGYNEQFF.

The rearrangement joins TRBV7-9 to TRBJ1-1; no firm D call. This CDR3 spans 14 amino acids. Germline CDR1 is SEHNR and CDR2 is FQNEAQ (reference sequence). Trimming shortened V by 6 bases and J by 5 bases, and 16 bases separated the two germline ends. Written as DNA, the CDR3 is TGTGCCAGCAGTCAACGGGGAGACACTACTGAAGCTTTCTTT. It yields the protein CASSQRGDTTEAFF.

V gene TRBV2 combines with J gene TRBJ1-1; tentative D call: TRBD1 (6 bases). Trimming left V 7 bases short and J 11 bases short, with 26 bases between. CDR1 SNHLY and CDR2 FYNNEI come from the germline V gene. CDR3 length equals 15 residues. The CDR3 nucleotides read TGTGCCAGCACCCGGTTGGACAGTGAGGGAGACTGCGCTTTCTTT. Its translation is CASTRLDSEGDCAFF.

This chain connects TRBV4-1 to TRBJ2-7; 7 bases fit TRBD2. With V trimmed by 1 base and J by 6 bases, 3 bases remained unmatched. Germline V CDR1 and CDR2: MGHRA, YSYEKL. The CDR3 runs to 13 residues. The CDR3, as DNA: TGCGCCAGCAGCCAAGCCTCGGGAGGCGAGCAGTACTTC. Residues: CASSQASGGEQYF.

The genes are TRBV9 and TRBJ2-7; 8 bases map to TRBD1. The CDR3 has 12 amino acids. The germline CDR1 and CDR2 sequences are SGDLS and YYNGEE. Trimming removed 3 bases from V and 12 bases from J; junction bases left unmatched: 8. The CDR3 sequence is CASSAGTGPAYF. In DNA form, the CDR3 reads TGTGCCAGCAGCGCCGGGACAGGACCGGCGTACTTC.

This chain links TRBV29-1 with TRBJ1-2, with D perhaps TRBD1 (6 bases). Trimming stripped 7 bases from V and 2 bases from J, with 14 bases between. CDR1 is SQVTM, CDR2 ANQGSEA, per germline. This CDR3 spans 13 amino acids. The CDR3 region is CSGGWTDNYGYTF. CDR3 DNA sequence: TGCAGCGGGGGGTGGACAGACAACTATGGCTACACCTTC.

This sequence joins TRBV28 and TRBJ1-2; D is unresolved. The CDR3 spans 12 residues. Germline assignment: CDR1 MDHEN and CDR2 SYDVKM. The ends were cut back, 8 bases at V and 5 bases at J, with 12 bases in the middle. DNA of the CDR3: TGTGCCAGCCACCGAGGAGCTTATGGCTACACCTTC. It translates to CASHRGAYGYTF.

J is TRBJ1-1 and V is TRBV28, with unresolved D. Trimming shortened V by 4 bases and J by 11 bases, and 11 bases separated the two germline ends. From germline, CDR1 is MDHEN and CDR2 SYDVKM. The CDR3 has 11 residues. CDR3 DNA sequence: TGTGCCAGCAGTTCCGAGTGGAGCGCTTTCTTT. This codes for CASSSEWSAFF.

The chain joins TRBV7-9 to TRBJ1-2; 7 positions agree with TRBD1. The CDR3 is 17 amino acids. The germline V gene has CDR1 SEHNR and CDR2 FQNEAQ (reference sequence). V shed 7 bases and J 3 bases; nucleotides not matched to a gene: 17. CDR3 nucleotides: TGTGCCAGCATGGGGTCCCTTCGGAAAACAGGGGACTATGGCTACACCTTC. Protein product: CASMGSLRKTGDYGYTF. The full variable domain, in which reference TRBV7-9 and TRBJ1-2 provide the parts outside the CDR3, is DTGVSQNPRHKITKRGQNVTFRCDPISEHNRLYWYRQTLGQGPEFLTYFQNEAQLEKSRLLSDRFSAERPKGSFSTLEIQRTEQGDSAMYLCASMGSLRKTGDYGYTFGSGTRLTVV.

CDR3 residues: CASSPRGQPTYF. The CDR3 region has the DNA TGTGCCAGCAGCCCCCGGGGACAACCCACGTACTTC. The V call is TRBV7-2, the J call TRBJ2-7, with D maybe TRBD1 (6 bases). V was clipped by 5 bases and J by 12 bases, with 17 bases between them. The CDR3 extends over 12 amino acids. The germline V gene has CDR1 SGHTA and CDR2 FQGNSA.

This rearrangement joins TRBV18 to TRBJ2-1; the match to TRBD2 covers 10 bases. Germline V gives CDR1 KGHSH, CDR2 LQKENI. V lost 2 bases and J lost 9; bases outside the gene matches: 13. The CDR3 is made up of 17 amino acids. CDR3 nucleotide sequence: TGTGCCAGCTCACCATACCTAGCGGGAGAAGGTAAGGGTGAGCAGTTCTTC. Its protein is CASSPYLAGEGKGEQFF.

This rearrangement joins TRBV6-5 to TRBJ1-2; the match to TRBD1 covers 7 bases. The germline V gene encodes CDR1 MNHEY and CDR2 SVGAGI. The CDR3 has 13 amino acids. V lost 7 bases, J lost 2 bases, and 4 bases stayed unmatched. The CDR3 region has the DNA TGTGCCAGCAAGGGGACAGAAAACTATGGCTACACCTTC. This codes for CASKGTENYGYTF.

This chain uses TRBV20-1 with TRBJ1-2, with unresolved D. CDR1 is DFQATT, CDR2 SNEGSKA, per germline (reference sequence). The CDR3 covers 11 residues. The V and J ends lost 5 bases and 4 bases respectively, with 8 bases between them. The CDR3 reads CSAQVGYGYTF. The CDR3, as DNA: TGCAGTGCTCAGGTCGGCTATGGCTACACCTTC.

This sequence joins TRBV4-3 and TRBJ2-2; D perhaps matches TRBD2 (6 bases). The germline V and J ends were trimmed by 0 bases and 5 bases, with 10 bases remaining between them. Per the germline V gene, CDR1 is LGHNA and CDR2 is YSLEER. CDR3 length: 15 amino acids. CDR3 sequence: CASSQEGGVTGELFF. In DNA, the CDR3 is TGCGCCAGCAGCCAAGAGGGGGGTGTGACCGGGGAGCTGTTTTTT.

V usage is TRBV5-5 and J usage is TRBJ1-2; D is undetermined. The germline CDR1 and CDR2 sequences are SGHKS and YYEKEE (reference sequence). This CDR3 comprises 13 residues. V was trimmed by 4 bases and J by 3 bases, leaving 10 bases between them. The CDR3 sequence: CASSVGDYYGYTF. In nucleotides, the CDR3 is TGTGCCAGCAGCGTCGGGGATTACTATGGCTACACCTTC.

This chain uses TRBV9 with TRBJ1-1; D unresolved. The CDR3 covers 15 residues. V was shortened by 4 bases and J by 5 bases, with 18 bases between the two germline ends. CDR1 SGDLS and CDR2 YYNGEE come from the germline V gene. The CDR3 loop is CASSPPVRGRTEAFF. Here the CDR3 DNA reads TGTGCCAGCAGCCCCCCCGTTCGGGGTAGGACTGAAGCTTTCTTT.

In DNA form, the CDR3 reads TGTGCCAGCAGCTCCCAGGGGGAATGGGCTTTCTTT. This codes for CASSSQGEWAFF. The chain uses TRBV7-9 and TRBJ1-1, with 7 positions matching TRBD1. Trimming removed 4 bases from V and 11 bases from J; junction bases left unmatched: 7. This CDR3 region has 12 residues. In germline, CDR1 is SEHNR, CDR2 FQNEAQ (reference sequence). Drawing the rest from reference TRBV7-9 and TRBJ1-1, the complete variable domain is DTGVSQNPRHKITKRGQNVTFRCDPISEHNRLYWYRQTLGQGPEFLTYFQNEAQLEKSRLLSDRFSAERPKGSFSTLEIQRTEQGDSAMYLCASSSQGEWAFFGQGTRLTVV.

In DNA form, the CDR3 reads TGTGCCTGGAGGGAAGGCGGAGCTAGCGGGGGTTTCACAGATACGCAGTATTTT. It yields the protein CAWREGGASGGFTDTQYF. V gene TRBV30 combines with J gene TRBJ2-3; 10 nucleotides agree with TRBD2. The CDR3 length is 18 residues. The germline CDR1 and CDR2 sequences are GTSNPN and SVGIG (reference sequence). Losses at the gene ends were 3 bases for V and 2 bases for J; bases not matched to a gene: 14.

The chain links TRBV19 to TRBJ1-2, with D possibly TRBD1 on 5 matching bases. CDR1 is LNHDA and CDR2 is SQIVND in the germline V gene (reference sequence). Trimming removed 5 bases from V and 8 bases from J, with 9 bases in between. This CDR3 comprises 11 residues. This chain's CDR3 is CASSPGSGYTF. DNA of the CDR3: TGTGCCAGTAGTCCAGGGTCGGGCTACACCTTC.

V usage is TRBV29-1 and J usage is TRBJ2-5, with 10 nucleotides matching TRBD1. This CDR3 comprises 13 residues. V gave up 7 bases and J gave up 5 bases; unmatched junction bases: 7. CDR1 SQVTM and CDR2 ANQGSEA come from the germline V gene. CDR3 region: CSAWTGGEETQYF. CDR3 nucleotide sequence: TGCAGCGCCTGGACAGGGGGTGAGGAGACCCAGTACTTC.

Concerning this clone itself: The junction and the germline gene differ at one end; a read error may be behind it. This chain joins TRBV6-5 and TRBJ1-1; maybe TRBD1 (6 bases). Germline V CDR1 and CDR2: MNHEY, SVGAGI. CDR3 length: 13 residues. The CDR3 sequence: CASSRRQAYEDFF. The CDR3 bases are TGTGCCAGCAGTCGCCGACAGGCCTATGAAGATTTCTTT.